The 9 T cell receptor beta chains presented below share a single source sample, sequenced in a study of blood T cells in healthy people across ages. PCR was performed a second time for about 7 to 12 cycles using a sample-barcoded 5' primer and a J-beta primer mix. TCRdb reprocessed the 5' RACE reads with MiXCR, giving one entry per CDR3 protein. The data hold some 710,000 distinct CDR3 sequences, with 22% observed a single time. Sequenced input: blood. These receptor sequences come from a man between 65 and 79 years old in good health.

The chain uses TRBV10-3 and TRBJ2-7; D remains unclear. Deletions cut 0 bases from V and 0 bases from J, with 6 bases between. The CDR3 is 14 amino acids. Germline loops: CDR1 ENHRY, CDR2 SYGVKD. CDR3 sequence: CAISESRSSYEQYF. The DNA of the CDR3 is TGTGCCATCAGTGAGTCAAGGAGCTCCTACGAGCAGTACTTC.

This clonotype was seen a handful of times. The V gene is TRBV19, the J gene TRBJ1-5; 9 bases are shared with TRBD1. V lost 5 bases and J lost 6; bases outside the gene matches: 8. Germline lookup yields CDR1 LNHDA and CDR2 SQIVND (reference sequence). This CDR3 is built from 15 residues. The CDR3 DNA is TGTGCCAGTAGTCTGGGGACAGGGTTACCTCAGCCCCAGCATTTT. Translation gives CASSLGTGLPQPQHF.

The genes are TRBV12-3 or TRBV12-4 and TRBJ2-1; 12 bases are shared with TRBD2. This CDR3 is built from 14 residues. After removal of 7 bases from V and 8 bases from J, the junction contained 6 bases not matched to a gene. This CDR3 reads CASNLAGGIYEQFF. In DNA, the CDR3 is TGTGCCAGCAACCTAGCGGGGGGGATCTATGAGCAGTTCTTC.

V gene TRBV15 combines with J gene TRBJ2-3; tentative D call: TRBD2 (5 bases). V was shortened by 0 bases and J by 3 bases, with 10 bases between the two germline ends. The germline CDR1 and CDR2 sequences are LNHNV and YYDKDF (reference sequence). The CDR3 consists of 15 residues. The DNA for the CDR3 is TGTGCCACCAGCAGAGATCTTCCGGGGACAGATACGCAGTATTTT. Residues: CATSRDLPGTDTQYF.

The table lists this clonotype with many counts. This rearrangement joins TRBV7-6 to TRBJ2-3; 12 bases match TRBD2. The CDR3 has 16 residues. In germline, CDR1 is SGHVS, CDR2 FNYEAQ. Trimming cost V 5 bases and J 2 bases; bases outside gene matches: 5. CDR3 region: CASSLLAGGVTDTQYF. For the CDR3, the DNA is TGTGCCAGCAGCCTTCTAGCGGGAGGGGTCACAGATACGCAGTATTTT. The full variable domain, completed using reference TRBV7-6 and TRBJ2-3, is GAGVSQSPRYKVTKRGQDVALRCDPISGHVSLYWYRQALGQGPEFLTYFNYEAQQDKSGLPNDRFSAERPEGSISTLTIQRTEQRDSAMYRCASSLLAGGVTDTQYFGPGTRLTVL.

The chain joins TRBV7-2 to TRBJ1-2, with TRBD1 as a possible D gene (5 bases). The germline CDR1 and CDR2 sequences are SGHTA and FQGNSA. Trimming took 2 bases from V and 2 from J, leaving 9 bases between them. The CDR3 extends over 14 amino acids. This chain's CDR3 is CASSLPTENYGYTF. CDR3 nucleotides: TGTGCCAGCAGCTTACCGACAGAGAACTATGGCTACACCTTC.

The gene calls are TRBV5-1 and TRBJ2-5; TRBD1 is a possible D gene (6 bases). The V end was cut by 4 bases, the J end by 5 bases, with 18 bases between. This CDR3 contains 15 residues. Germline V lookup: CDR1 SGHRS, CDR2 YFSETQ. CDR3 region: CASSPLTGYGETQYF. The CDR3 nucleotides read TGCGCCAGCAGCCCTTTAACAGGGTACGGCGAGACCCAGTACTTC.

In this sample, this clonotype turned up a few times. The gene calls are TRBV6-4 and TRBJ2-3; the match to TRBD2 covers 11 bases. The CDR3 has 15 amino acids. Trimming took 5 bases from V and 6 from J; bases not matched to a gene: 7. Germline CDR1 is MRHNA and CDR2 is SNTAGT. CDR3 nucleotide sequence: TGTGCCAGCAGTCTACTAGCGGGAGATTCCGATACGCAGTATTTT. As protein: CASSLLAGDSDTQYF.

CDR3 sequence reads: CSARVGGVAYEQYF. DNA for the CDR3: TGCAGTGCTAGAGTAGGTGGTGTCGCCTACGAGCAGTACTTC. This chain uses TRBV20-1 with TRBJ2-7; D gene uncertain. Trimming shortened V by 1 base and J by 2 bases, and 12 bases separated the two germline ends. Germline CDR1 reads DFQATT; CDR2 reads SNEGSKA (reference sequence). The CDR3 consists of 14 residues.